The 14 T cell receptor beta chains below all came from one sample that was sequenced in a study of PD-L1 blockade in urothelial cancer (dated by TCRdb to between 2016 and 2019). Library preparation used the immunoSEQ multiplex PCR assay. Imported from immuneACCESS, the table was reduced by TCRdb to in-frame sequences with V and J called. These copies leave out some clones; in studies compared against another copy, an unresolved V gene accounts for under half, and the cause of the remainder is not known. For this sample the table gives around 45,000 clones, of which 88% were detected only once. Around 4.2% of the sample is held by the ten biggest clonotypes. Sequencing used PBMCs, obtained around atezolizumab (anti-PD-L1) treatment. These receptor sequences come from a man older than 75 with urothelial cancer.

There are a few counts of this clone. The V and J genes are TRBV5-1 and TRBJ2-7; 7 bases line up with TRBD1. Trimming at V came to 0 bases and at J to 2 bases, leaving 2 bases not matched to a gene. Germline lookup yields CDR1 SGHRS and CDR2 YFSETQ. The CDR3 consists of 14 residues. CDR3 sequence (DNA): TGCGCCAGCAGCTTGGAGGGACAGACCTACGAGCAGTACTTC. Translated, it gives CASSLEGQTYEQYF.

V is TRBV6-5 and J is TRBJ2-5, with D uncertain. The CDR3 is made up of 15 amino acids. Trimming took 3 bases from V and 2 from J, leaving 13 bases between them. Germline values: CDR1 MNHEY, CDR2 SVGAGI. For the CDR3, the DNA is TGTGCCAGCAGTTATGGCCCGGAGAGGCAAGAGACCCAGTACTTC. Encoded protein: CASSYGPERQETQYF.

The chain links TRBV10-3 to TRBJ2-7; possible D gene TRBD1, 6 bases. Germline V gives CDR1 ENHRY, CDR2 SYGVKD. The CDR3 has 14 amino acids. V gave up 10 bases and J gave up 3 bases, with 19 bases separating them. CDR3 sequence reads: CATWADRKSYEQYF. CDR3 nucleotide sequence: TGTGCCACATGGGCTGACAGGAAAAGCTACGAGCAGTACTTC.

This chain joins TRBV20-1 and TRBJ2-5; D unresolved. The CDR3 has 11 amino acids. V lost 2 bases and J 5 bases, leaving 6 bases between the germline ends. Germline CDR1 and CDR2: DFQATT and SNEGSKA (reference sequence). The CDR3 loop is CSARSGETQYF. Written as DNA, the CDR3 is TGCAGTGCTAGATCCGGGGAGACCCAGTACTTC.

As DNA, the CDR3 is TGTGCCAGCTCACCACGGGACAGGGGAGCTGGAAACACCATATATTTT. This sequence encodes CASSPRDRGAGNTIYF. This chain links TRBV18 with TRBJ1-3; TRBD1 matches at 10 bases. The germline gives CDR1 KGHSH, CDR2 LQKENI. The length of the CDR3 is 16 residues. V was pared by 1 base and J by 2 bases, with 2 bases of the junction left unmatched.

V is TRBV10-1 and J is TRBJ2-7; maybe TRBD1 (5 bases). The CDR3 is made up of 13 amino acids. Trimming pared 4 bases from V and 6 bases from J, leaving 13 bases between. Germline V gives CDR1 WNHNN, CDR2 SYGVQD (reference sequence). CDR3 in DNA: TGCGCCAGCAGTGCCAGGGCTTCGTCCGAGCAGTACTTC. Protein: CASSARASSEQYF.

This chain links TRBV4-1 with TRBJ2-3; TRBD2 matches 13 bases. The ends lost 7 bases at V and 6 bases at J; junction bases unmatched: 7. Germline CDR1 reads MGHRA; CDR2 reads YSYEKL. The CDR3 is 15 amino acids. The DNA of the CDR3 is TGCGCCAGCACGAAAACGGGACTAGCGGGGGATACGCAGTATTTT. Residues: CASTKTGLAGDTQYF.

The chain carries TRBV5-5 and TRBJ1-1; TRBD1 matches at 7 bases. The CDR3 is 16 amino acids. From germline, CDR1 is SGHKS and CDR2 YYEKEE (reference sequence). Losses at the gene ends were 0 bases for V and 1 base for J; bases not matched to a gene: 6. The CDR3 region is CASSLGQGVGNTEAFF. CDR3 DNA sequence: TGTGCCAGCAGCTTGGGACAGGGAGTCGGGAACACTGAAGCTTTCTTT.

V usage is TRBV28 and J usage is TRBJ2-3; no clear D gene. From germline, CDR1 is MDHEN and CDR2 SYDVKM. The V end lost 8 bases, the J end lost 2 bases, and 8 bases lay between the germline ends. The CDR3 is made up of 12 amino acids. The chain's CDR3 is CASAGFTDTQYF. The DNA of the CDR3 is TGTGCCAGCGCAGGCTTCACAGATACGCAGTATTTT.

This clone has a handful of counts. The chain joins TRBV10-3 to TRBJ1-5; 7 nucleotides match TRBD1. CDR1 is ENHRY, CDR2 SYGVKD, per germline. V lost 10 bases, J lost 1 base, and 7 bases stayed unmatched. The CDR3 is 14 amino acids. The CDR3 here is CATSGTESNQPQHF. The CDR3 DNA sequence: TGTGCCACATCCGGGACAGAGAGCAATCAGCCCCAGCATTTT.

This chain links TRBV19 with TRBJ1-2, with a weak D call TRBD1 (5 bases). CDR3 size: 14 residues. V lost 7 bases and J 4 bases, leaving 16 bases between the germline ends. From germline, CDR1 is LNHDA and CDR2 SQIVND (reference sequence). The CDR3 loop reads CASTALFDSYGYTF. Written as DNA, the CDR3 is TGTGCCAGTACCGCCCTATTCGACAGCTATGGCTACACCTTC.

The chain has TRBV6-1 and TRBJ2-2, with 7 bases lining up with TRBD1. V lost 6 bases, J lost 4 bases, and 8 bases stayed unmatched. Per the germline V gene, CDR1 is MNHNS and CDR2 is SASEGT. The CDR3 runs 15 residues. CDR3 in amino acids: CASSTRGLVTGELFF. The CDR3 nucleotides read TGTGCCAGCAGCACCAGGGGGTTGGTCACCGGGGAGCTGTTTTTT.

This clone was counted between two and nine times. The chain uses TRBV18 and TRBJ2-1, with 9 positions matching TRBD2. V dropped 2 bases and J dropped 5; count of bases not matched to a gene: 13. There are 18 residues in the CDR3. Germline V gene lookup returns CDR1 KGHSH and CDR2 LQKENI. CDR3 region: CASSPFSVAGVGDNEQFF. The CDR3, as DNA: TGTGCCAGCTCACCATTTAGTGTAGCGGGAGTAGGGGACAATGAGCAGTTCTTC.

J is TRBJ2-1 and V is TRBV6-1; 7 nucleotides agree with TRBD1. Unmatched junction bases numbered 4, after V lost 4 bases and J lost 4 bases. The CDR3 covers 14 residues. In germline, CDR1 is MNHNS, CDR2 SASEGT. DNA of the CDR3: TGTGCCAGCAGTGGACAGGGTGTATACAATGAGCAGTTCTTC. Its protein is CASSGQGVYNEQFF.